The subject of this entry is one T cell receptor (beta chain). Its antigen is as yet unknown. The data were produced by immunoSEQ multiplex PCR, yet TCRdb's version contains in-frame clones alone and is incomplete. The data show 15,000 to 20,000 clones, around 80% seen once. Sorted subsets were CFSE-labeled and cultured less than six days with allogeneic dendritic cells. Memory T cells were CD45RO+, naive were CD45RA+, sorted by FACS. The sample is drawn from a study of regulatory dendritic cells for organ transplantation. Study-level findings and limits: The most alloreactive TCR clonotypes were found in resting memory CD8+ cells. Regulatory dendritic cells appeared to expand memory CD8+ clones less than mature ones. Memory CD8+ T cells were the most oligoclonal; naive cells were highly diverse.

Source material: memory CD4+ T cells from blood cultured with regulatory dendritic cells. Subset noted: CD45RO+ memory T cells. The source of this sequence is a human donor in good health.

The CDR3 DNA sequence: TGTGCCAGCAGCTTGGACGCCTCAGCGGGGGGGCTGATCCTGTACTTC. Its translation: CASSLDASAGGLILYF. V gene TRBV5-4 combines with J gene TRBJ2-5; 10 bases fit TRBD2. Germline CDR1 SGHNT, CDR2 YYREEE (reference sequence). The CDR3 spans 16 residues. After removal of 0 bases from V and 13 bases from J, the junction contained 15 bases not matched to a gene.